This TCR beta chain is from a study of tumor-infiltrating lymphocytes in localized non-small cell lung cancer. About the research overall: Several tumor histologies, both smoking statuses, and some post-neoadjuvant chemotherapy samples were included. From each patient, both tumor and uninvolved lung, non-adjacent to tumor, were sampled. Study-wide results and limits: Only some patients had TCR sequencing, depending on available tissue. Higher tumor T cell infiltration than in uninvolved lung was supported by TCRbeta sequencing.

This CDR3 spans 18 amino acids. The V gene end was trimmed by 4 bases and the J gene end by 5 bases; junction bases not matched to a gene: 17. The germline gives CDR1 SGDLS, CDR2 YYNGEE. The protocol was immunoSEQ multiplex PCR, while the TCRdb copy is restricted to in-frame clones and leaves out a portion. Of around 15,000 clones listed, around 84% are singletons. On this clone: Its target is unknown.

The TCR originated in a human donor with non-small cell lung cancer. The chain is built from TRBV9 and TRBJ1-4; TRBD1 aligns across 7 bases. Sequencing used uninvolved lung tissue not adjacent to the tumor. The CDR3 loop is CASSTRACRQGLNEKLFF. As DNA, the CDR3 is TGTGCCAGCAGCACCCGGGCTTGTAGACAGGGCTTAAATGAAAAACTGTTTTTT.